The 28 T cell receptor beta chains reported below all come from one sample, sequenced in a study of blood T cell repertoires in COVID-19. Only in-frame clones appear in the TCRdb table, and some are missing; sequencing was by immunoSEQ multiplex PCR. The data hold 300,000 to 350,000 clones, with approximately 86% observed a single time. The specimen was PBMCs or T cells enriched from blood (not recorded which). These receptors originate from a woman aged 40 to 55 with acute COVID-19.

The V and J genes are TRBV5-1 and TRBJ2-3; 11 bases fit TRBD2. V lost 0 bases, J lost 3 bases, and 3 bases stayed unmatched. The germline CDR1 and CDR2 sequences are SGHRS and YFSETQ. This CDR3 has 16 residues. CDR3 DNA sequence: TGCGCCAGCAGCTTGGGGTCTAGCGGGAGGACAGATACGCAGTATTTT. As protein: CASSLGSSGRTDTQYF.

This CDR3 reads CASSPGTGGNSNYGYTF. In DNA form, the CDR3 reads TGTGCCAGCAGCCCCGGGACAGGGGGCAATTCTAACTATGGCTACACCTTC. J is TRBJ1-2 and V is TRBV5-4; TRBD1 agrees at 12 bases. This CDR3 region has 17 residues. Germline V gene lookup returns CDR1 SGHNT and CDR2 YYREEE (reference sequence). V lost 4 bases and J lost 0; bases outside the gene matches: 7.

The genes are TRBV2 and TRBJ2-1, with 8 bases fitting TRBD2. Unmatched junction bases numbered 9, after V lost 2 bases and J lost 6 bases. The CDR3 contains 16 residues. Germline CDR1 SNHLY, CDR2 FYNNEI. CDR3 amino acids: CASSETRREVGNEQFF. The CDR3 bases are TGTGCCAGCAGTGAAACCCGGCGGGAGGTTGGCAATGAGCAGTTCTTC.

The CDR3 nucleotides are TGTGCCAGCAGTGAGCGGGACTTGAACACCGGGGAGCTGTTTTTT. It codes for CASSERDLNTGELFF. The chain combines TRBV6-1 with TRBJ2-2; a possible D gene is TRBD2 (6 bases). The CDR3 is made up of 15 amino acids. Germline lookup yields CDR1 MNHNS and CDR2 SASEGT. Trimming stripped 3 bases from V and 1 base from J, with 9 bases between.

This clone was found a few times. This chain uses TRBV11-3 with TRBJ2-2, with D hard to call. From germline, CDR1 is SGHNT and CDR2 YENEEA. V lost 5 bases, J lost 8 bases, and 6 bases lay in between. This CDR3 has 11 amino acids. The CDR3 DNA is TGTGCCAGCAGCCTAAATGGGGAGCTGTTTTTT. It is translated as CASSLNGELFF.

The V and J genes are TRBV19 and TRBJ2-2, with a weak D call TRBD1 (6 bases). CDR1 is LNHDA and CDR2 is SQIVND in the germline V gene (reference sequence). CDR3 length: 17 amino acids. V was clipped by 3 bases and J by 0 bases, with 14 bases between them. The CDR3 coding sequence is TGTGCCAGTAGTATTTCGGGACATCTCGCGAACACCGGGGAGCTGTTTTTT. As protein: CASSISGHLANTGELFF.

The chain links TRBV24-1 to TRBJ2-7, with 9 bases aligning to TRBD1. The V segment lost 4 bases and the J segment 8 bases; nucleotides outside the gene matches: 11. CDR1 and CDR2 from the germline V gene are KGHDR and SFDVKD. The CDR3 is made up of 15 amino acids. As DNA, the CDR3 is TGTGCCACCAGTGACTCCGGGACAGGGACGGAGAAGCAGTACTTC. As protein: CATSDSGTGTEKQYF.

V usage is TRBV5-1 and J usage is TRBJ2-3, with 12 bases identical to TRBD1. This CDR3 has 15 amino acids. Germline V gene sequence: CDR1 SGHRS, CDR2 YFSETQ. Trimming cost V 4 bases and J 4 bases; bases outside gene matches: 4. The CDR3 sequence is CASSPGQGASDTQYF. DNA for the CDR3: TGCGCCAGCAGCCCGGGACAGGGGGCCTCAGATACGCAGTATTTT.

The chain is built from TRBV5-4 and TRBJ1-2, with a tentative D call TRBD1 (6 bases). The CDR3 sequence is 14 residues long. The V gene's germline CDR1 is SGHNT and CDR2 YYREEE (reference sequence). V was shortened by 4 bases and J by 7 bases, with 17 bases between the two germline ends. The CDR3 reads CASSADSRRSGYTF. CDR3 coding DNA: TGTGCCAGCAGCGCGGACAGCCGACGTTCTGGCTACACCTTC. The complete variable domain, with remaining parts taken from reference TRBV5-4 and TRBJ1-2, reads ETGVTQSPTHLIKTRGQQVTLRCSSQSGHNTVSWYQQALGQGPQFIFQYYREEENGRGNFPPRFSGLQFPNYSSELNVNALELDDSALYLCASSADSRRSGYTFGSGTRLTVV.

The V call is TRBV21-1, the J call TRBJ2-2; the table gives TRBD1 as D, unverified against the DNA. TRBV21-1 is a pseudogene locus. The length of the CDR3 is 17 residues. The CDR3 coding sequence is TGTGCCAGCAGCAAAGTGCGGTACAGGGAGAGGACCGGGGAGCTGTTTTTT. Translation gives CASSKVRYRERTGELFF.

The chain links TRBV3-1 (or the pseudogene TRBV3-2) to TRBJ1-5; 8 bases line up with TRBD1. Germline V gives CDR1 LGHDT, CDR2 YNNKEL (reference sequence). The ends lost 1 base at V and 2 bases at J; junction bases unmatched: 4. The CDR3 is 16 residues long. The CDR3 here is CASSQAGQGGNQPQHF. DNA for the CDR3: TGTGCCAGCAGCCAAGCAGGACAGGGCGGCAATCAGCCCCAGCATTTT.

J is TRBJ1-1 and V is TRBV7-2; no clear D gene. This CDR3 region has 14 residues. The ends were cut back, 2 bases at V and 1 base at J, with 8 bases in the middle. Looked up from germline, CDR1 is SGHTA and CDR2 is FQGNSA. The CDR3 reads CASSLRSGNTEAFF. The CDR3 region has the DNA TGTGCCAGCAGCTTACGCTCGGGGAACACTGAAGCTTTCTTT.

The chain recombines TRBV9 with TRBJ1-5; no definite D call. Germline CDR1 reads SGDLS; CDR2 reads YYNGEE. The CDR3 sequence is 15 residues long. V was trimmed by 4 bases and J by 6 bases, leaving 17 bases between them. This chain's CDR3 is CASSPSAGSSQPQHF. CDR3 coding DNA: TGTGCCAGCAGCCCAAGCGCGGGGTCTAGTCAGCCCCAGCATTTT. The whole variable domain, remainder taken from reference TRBV9 and TRBJ1-5, is DSGVTQTPKHLITATGQRVTLRCSPRSGDLSVYWYQQSLDQGLQFLIQYYNGEERAKGNILERFSAQQFPDLHSELNLSSLELGDSALYFCASSPSAGSSQPQHFGDGTRLSIL.

This clone appeared once. The CDR3 nucleotides are TGTGCCAGCTCACAGGACGGATATAACTATGGCTACACCTTC. It specifies CASSQDGYNYGYTF. The genes are TRBV7-8 and TRBJ1-2, with D possibly matching TRBD1 (5 bases). This CDR3 spans 14 amino acids. From germline, CDR1 is SGHVS and CDR2 FQNEAQ. The V and J ends lost 8 bases and 1 base respectively, with 14 bases between them.

V gene TRBV2 combines with J gene TRBJ2-6; weak D call: TRBD1 (6 bases). Germline CDR1 and CDR2: SNHLY and FYNNEI. The V end lost 8 bases, the J end lost 0 bases, and 8 bases lay between the germline ends. There are 14 residues in the CDR3. The CDR3 loop is CASRTDSGANVLTF. The CDR3 DNA reads TGTGCCAGCCGGACAGACTCTGGGGCCAACGTCCTGACTTTC.

The chain's CDR3 is CASSREGGATYNEQFF. The CDR3 DNA follows: TGTGCCAGCTCACGAGAAGGCGGGGCCACCTACAATGAGCAGTTCTTC. V usage is TRBV18 and J usage is TRBJ2-1, with D perhaps TRBD2 (6 bases). Trimming shortened V by 4 bases and J by 2 bases, and 15 bases separated the two germline ends. The CDR3 is 16 residues long. Germline assignment: CDR1 KGHSH and CDR2 LQKENI. Full variable domain (rest looked up from reference TRBV18 and TRBJ2-1): NAGVMQNPRHLVRRRGQEARLRCSPMKGHSHVYWYRQLPEEGLKFMVYLQKENIIDESGMPKERFSAEFPKEGPSILRIQQVVRGDSAAYFCASSREGGATYNEQFFGPGTRLTVL.

This sequence joins TRBV5-1 and TRBJ1-2; 9 nucleotides match TRBD1. The CDR3 has 14 residues. V lost 4 bases and J lost 2; bases outside the gene matches: 3. Germline values: CDR1 SGHRS, CDR2 YFSETQ. The chain's CDR3 is CASSGGQGNYGYTF. In DNA, the CDR3 is TGCGCCAGCAGCGGAGGACAGGGGAACTATGGCTACACCTTC. The entire variable domain, with the rest obtained from reference TRBV5-1 and TRBJ1-2, is as follows: KAGVTQTPRYLIKTRGQQVTLSCSPISGHRSVSWYQQTPGQGLQFLFEYFSETQRNKGNFPGRFSGRQFSNSRSEMNVSTLELGDSALYLCASSGGQGNYGYTFGSGTRLTVV.

This clone was found a few times. This rearrangement joins TRBV6-2 or TRBV6-3 to TRBJ2-7; TRBD1 might be the D (5 bases). The CDR3 has 15 residues. Germline V gene lookup returns CDR1 MNHEY and CDR2 SVGEGT. V was trimmed by 7 bases and J by 4 bases, leaving 20 bases between them. The CDR3 loop is CASNPTGWAAYEQYF. CDR3 in DNA: TGTGCCAGCAACCCTACAGGCTGGGCGGCGTACGAGCAGTACTTC.

The genes are TRBV20-1 and TRBJ2-1; D remains ambiguous. Germline values: CDR1 DFQATT, CDR2 SNEGSKA (reference sequence). The CDR3 contains 9 residues. V dropped 6 bases and J dropped 12 bases, with 9 bases sitting between them. The CDR3 loop is CSARDGQFF. CDR3 bases: TGCAGTGCCCGAGATGGGCAGTTCTTC.

The rearrangement uses TRBV19 and TRBJ1-2; 8 bases match TRBD1. V lost 4 bases to trimming and J lost 8 bases; unmatched junction nucleotides: 9. The length of the CDR3 is 14 residues. Germline V CDR1 and CDR2: LNHDA, SQIVND (reference sequence). CDR3 residues: CASSTTGAYVGYTF. CDR3 nucleotides: TGTGCCAGTAGTACGACAGGGGCCTATGTGGGCTACACCTTC.

V gene TRBV28 combines with J gene TRBJ1-2; 10 bases are a match to TRBD1. The J segment lost 3 bases and the V segment lost 5 bases, leaving 6 bases of the junction unmatched. Per germline, CDR1 MDHEN and CDR2 SYDVKM. The CDR3 is made up of 15 amino acids. CDR3 DNA sequence: TGTGCCAGCAGTCCAGGGACAGGGGCTGACTATGGCTACACCTTC. As protein: CASSPGTGADYGYTF.

The gene calls are TRBV2 and TRBJ1-4, with D possibly TRBD1 on 5 matching bases. Trimming cost V 2 bases and J 5 bases, with 9 bases left between them. Germline V gives CDR1 SNHLY, CDR2 FYNNEI. This CDR3 region has 14 residues. This CDR3 reads CASSERGLNEKLFF. The DNA for the CDR3 is TGTGCCAGCAGTGAAAGGGGATTGAATGAAAAACTGTTTTTT.

The J gene is TRBJ2-2, the V gene TRBV12-2; the D call of TRBD2 is as the table states it, not checked on the DNA. TRBV12-2 is a listed pseudogene. The CDR3 runs 16 residues. The CDR3 DNA is TGTGCAAGTCGCTTAGCCACTAGGGGGGGCACCGGGGAGCTGTTTTTT. Amino acids: CASRLATRGGTGELFF.

The rearrangement joins TRBV6-6 to TRBJ1-1; TRBD1 matches 8 bases. This CDR3 comprises 20 residues. In germline, CDR1 is MNHNY, CDR2 SVGAGI (reference sequence). V trimming: 6 bases; J trimming: 3 bases; junction bases outside the gene matches: 24. This CDR3 reads CASSLTPSGQVFLQDTEAFF. In DNA, the CDR3 is TGTGCCAGCAGCTTAACACCATCGGGACAGGTTTTTCTGCAGGACACTGAAGCTTTCTTT.

This chain joins TRBV5-5 and TRBJ2-1; 15 bases match TRBD2. CDR3 length equals 19 residues. Trimming at V came to 4 bases and at J to 0 bases, leaving 8 bases not matched to a gene. Germline-derived CDR1 and CDR2 are SGHKS and YYEKEE (reference sequence). The CDR3 region has the DNA TGTGCCAGCAGCCTAGGACTAGCGGGAGGGAAGGGCTCCTACAATGAGCAGTTCTTC. Translation gives CASSLGLAGGKGSYNEQFF.

V and J are TRBV6-5 and TRBJ1-6; TRBD1 is a possible D gene (5 bases). V was cut by 2 bases and J by 13 bases, with 12 bases left in between. Per the germline V gene, CDR1 is MNHEY and CDR2 is SVGAGI. This CDR3 has 13 amino acids. This chain's CDR3 is CASSYGEGLPLHF. CDR3 coding DNA: TGTGCCAGCAGTTACGGGGAGGGACTGCCCCTCCACTTT.

A note on this clone: This sample includes further DNA sequences coding for the same CDR3. The gene calls are TRBV9 and TRBJ1-5; D is undetermined. V gave up 0 bases and J gave up 4 bases, with 8 bases separating them. Germline CDR1 and CDR2: SGDLS and YYNGEE. The CDR3 has 14 residues. The CDR3 DNA sequence: TGTGCCAGCAGCGTAGATGCGGGGAATCAGCCCCAGCATTTT. Its translation is CASSVDAGNQPQHF.

The chain uses TRBV6-2 or TRBV6-3 and TRBJ2-1, with 8 bases matching TRBD2. The CDR3 length is 16 residues. Per germline, CDR1 MNHEY and CDR2 SVGEGT. After removal of 0 bases from V and 6 bases from J, the junction contained 7 bases not matched to a gene. CDR3 protein: CASSYSRGGLTNEQFF. The CDR3 DNA reads as TGTGCCAGCAGTTACTCTCGGGGGGGACTTACCAATGAGCAGTTCTTC.